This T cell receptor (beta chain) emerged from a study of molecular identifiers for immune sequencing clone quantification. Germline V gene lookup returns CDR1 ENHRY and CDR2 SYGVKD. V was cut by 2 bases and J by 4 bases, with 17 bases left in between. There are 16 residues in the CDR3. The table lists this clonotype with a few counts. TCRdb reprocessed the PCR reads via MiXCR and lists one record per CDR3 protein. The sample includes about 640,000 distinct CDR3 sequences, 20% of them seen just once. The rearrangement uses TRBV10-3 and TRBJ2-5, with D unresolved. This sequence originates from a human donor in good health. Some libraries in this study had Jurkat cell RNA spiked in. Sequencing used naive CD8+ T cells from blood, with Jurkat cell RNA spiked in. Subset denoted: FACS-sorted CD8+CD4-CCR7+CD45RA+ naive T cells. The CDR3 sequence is CAISEPLGFRTETQYF. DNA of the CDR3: TGTGCCATCAGTGAGCCATTGGGGTTCCGGACAGAGACCCAGTACTTC.